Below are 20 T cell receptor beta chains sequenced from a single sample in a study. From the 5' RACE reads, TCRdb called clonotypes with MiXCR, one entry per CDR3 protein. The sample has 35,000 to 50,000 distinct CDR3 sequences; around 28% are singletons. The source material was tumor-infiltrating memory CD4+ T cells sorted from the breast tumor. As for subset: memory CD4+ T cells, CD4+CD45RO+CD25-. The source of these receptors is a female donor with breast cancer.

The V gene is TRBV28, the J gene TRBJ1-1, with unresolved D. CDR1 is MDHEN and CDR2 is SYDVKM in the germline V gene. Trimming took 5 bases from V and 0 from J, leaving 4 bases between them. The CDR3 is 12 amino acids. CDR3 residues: CASSPLNTEAFF. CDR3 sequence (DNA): TGTGCCAGCAGTCCCCTGAACACTGAAGCTTTCTTT.

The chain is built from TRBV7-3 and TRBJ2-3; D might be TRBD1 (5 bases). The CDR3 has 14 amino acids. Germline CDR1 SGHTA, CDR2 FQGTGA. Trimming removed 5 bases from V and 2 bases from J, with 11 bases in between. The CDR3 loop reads CASSKQVATDTQYF. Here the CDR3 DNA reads TGTGCCAGCAGCAAACAGGTCGCCACAGATACGCAGTATTTT. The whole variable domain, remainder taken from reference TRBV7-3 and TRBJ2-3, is GAGVSQTPSNKVTEKGKYVELRCDPISGHTALYWYRQSLGQGPEFLIYFQGTGAADDSGLPNDRFFAVRPEGSVSTLKIQRTERGDSAVYLCASSKQVATDTQYFGPGTRLTVL.

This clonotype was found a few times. The CDR3 here is CASSLGLGLAKNIQYF. The CDR3, as DNA: TGTGCCAGCAGCTTGGGCCTAGGACTAGCCAAAAACATTCAGTACTTC. V gene TRBV7-6 combines with J gene TRBJ2-4, with D perhaps matching TRBD2 (5 bases). V was clipped by 3 bases and J by 0 bases, with 12 bases between them. Germline V gene sequence: CDR1 SGHVS, CDR2 FNYEAQ. CDR3 length: 16 amino acids.

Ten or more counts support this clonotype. In nucleotides, the CDR3 is TGTGCCAGCAGTTTACCATCCACCGGGGAGCTGTTTTTT. Amino acid sequence: CASSLPSTGELFF. This sequence joins TRBV7-2 and TRBJ2-2, with unresolved D. Germline lookup yields CDR1 SGHTA and CDR2 FQGNSA. V was cut by 6 bases and J by 4 bases, with 9 bases left in between. The CDR3 runs 13 residues.

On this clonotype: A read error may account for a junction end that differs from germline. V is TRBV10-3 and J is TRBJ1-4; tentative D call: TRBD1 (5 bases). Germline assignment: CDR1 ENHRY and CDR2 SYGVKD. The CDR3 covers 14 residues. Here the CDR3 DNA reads TGTACCATCAGGCAGACACCGGGGGACGAAAAACTGTTTTTT. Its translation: CTIRQTPGDEKLFF.

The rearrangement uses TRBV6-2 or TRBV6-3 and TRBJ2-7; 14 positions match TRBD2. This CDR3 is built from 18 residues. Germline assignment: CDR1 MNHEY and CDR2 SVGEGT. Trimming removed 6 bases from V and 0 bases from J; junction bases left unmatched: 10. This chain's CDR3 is CASSYPGLAGGLSYEQYF. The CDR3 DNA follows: TGTGCCAGCAGCTATCCCGGACTAGCGGGAGGACTCTCCTACGAGCAGTACTTC.

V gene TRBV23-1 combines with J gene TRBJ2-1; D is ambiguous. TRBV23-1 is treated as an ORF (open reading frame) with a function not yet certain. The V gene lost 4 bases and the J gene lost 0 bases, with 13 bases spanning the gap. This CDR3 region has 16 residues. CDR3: CASSLPRRSSYNEQFF. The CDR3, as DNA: TGCGCCAGCAGTCTACCCCGTAGGAGCTCCTACAATGAGCAGTTCTTC.

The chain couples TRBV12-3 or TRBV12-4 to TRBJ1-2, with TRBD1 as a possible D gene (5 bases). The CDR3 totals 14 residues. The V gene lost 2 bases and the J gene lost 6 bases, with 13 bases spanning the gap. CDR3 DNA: TGTGCCAGCAGTTTACGGGGCCCCGCAGATGGCTACACCTTC. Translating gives CASSLRGPADGYTF.

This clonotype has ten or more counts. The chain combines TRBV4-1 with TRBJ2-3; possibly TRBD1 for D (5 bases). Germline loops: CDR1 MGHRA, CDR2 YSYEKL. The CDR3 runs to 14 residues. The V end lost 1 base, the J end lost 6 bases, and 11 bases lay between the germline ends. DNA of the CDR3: TGCGCCAGCAGCCAAGGGCAGGGATCCGATACGCAGTATTTT. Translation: CASSQGQGSDTQYF.

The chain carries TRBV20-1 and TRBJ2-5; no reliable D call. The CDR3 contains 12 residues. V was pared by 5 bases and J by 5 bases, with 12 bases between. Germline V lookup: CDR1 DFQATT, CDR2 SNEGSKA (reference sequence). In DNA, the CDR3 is TGCAGTGCTGGGAAGGGCCGGGAGACCCAGTACTTC. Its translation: CSAGKGRETQYF.

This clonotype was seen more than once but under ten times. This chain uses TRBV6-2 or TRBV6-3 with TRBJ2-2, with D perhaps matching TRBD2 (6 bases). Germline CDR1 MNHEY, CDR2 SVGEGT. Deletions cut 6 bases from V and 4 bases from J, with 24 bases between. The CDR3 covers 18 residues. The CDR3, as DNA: TGTGCCAGCAGGCAGGGAGTCGGGCGTCTAGCGCGCACCGGGGAGCTGTTTTTT. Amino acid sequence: CASRQGVGRLARTGELFF.

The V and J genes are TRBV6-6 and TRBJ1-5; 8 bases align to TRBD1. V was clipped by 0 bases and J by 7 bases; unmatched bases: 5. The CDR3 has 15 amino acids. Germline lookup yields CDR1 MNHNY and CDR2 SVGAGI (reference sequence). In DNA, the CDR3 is TGTGCCAGCAGTTACTCCGGACAGGGTAGCCAGCCCCAGCATTTT. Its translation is CASSYSGQGSQPQHF.

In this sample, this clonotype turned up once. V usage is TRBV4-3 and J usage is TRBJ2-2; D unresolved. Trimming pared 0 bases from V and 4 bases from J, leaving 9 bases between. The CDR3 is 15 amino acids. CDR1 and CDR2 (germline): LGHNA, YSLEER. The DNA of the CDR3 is TGCGCCAGCAGCCAAGAACAACTCGGCACCGGGGAGCTGTTTTTT. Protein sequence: CASSQEQLGTGELFF.

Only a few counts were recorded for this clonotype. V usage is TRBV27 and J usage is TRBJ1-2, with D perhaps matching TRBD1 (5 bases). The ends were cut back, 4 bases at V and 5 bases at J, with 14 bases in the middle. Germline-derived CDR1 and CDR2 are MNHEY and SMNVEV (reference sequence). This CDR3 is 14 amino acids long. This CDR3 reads CASSSGTETYGYTF. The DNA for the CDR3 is TGTGCCAGCAGTTCTGGGACGGAGACTTATGGCTACACCTTC.

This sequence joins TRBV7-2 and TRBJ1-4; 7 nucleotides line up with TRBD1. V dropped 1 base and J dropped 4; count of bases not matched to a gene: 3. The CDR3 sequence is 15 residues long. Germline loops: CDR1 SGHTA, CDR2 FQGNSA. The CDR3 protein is CASSLDGTDNEKLFF. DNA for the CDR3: TGTGCCAGCAGCTTAGATGGGACAGATAATGAAAAACTGTTTTTT.

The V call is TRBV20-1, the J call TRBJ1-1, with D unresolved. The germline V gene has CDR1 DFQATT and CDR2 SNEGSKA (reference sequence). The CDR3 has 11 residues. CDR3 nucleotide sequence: TGCAGCCAGTTTACGGGCACTGAAGCTTTCTTT. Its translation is CSQFTGTEAFF.

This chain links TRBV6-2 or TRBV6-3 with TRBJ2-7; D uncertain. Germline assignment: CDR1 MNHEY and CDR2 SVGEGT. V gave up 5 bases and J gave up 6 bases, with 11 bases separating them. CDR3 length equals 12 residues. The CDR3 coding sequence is TGTGCCAGCAGTGTAGGCCCGGGCGAGCAGTACTTC. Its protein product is CASSVGPGEQYF.

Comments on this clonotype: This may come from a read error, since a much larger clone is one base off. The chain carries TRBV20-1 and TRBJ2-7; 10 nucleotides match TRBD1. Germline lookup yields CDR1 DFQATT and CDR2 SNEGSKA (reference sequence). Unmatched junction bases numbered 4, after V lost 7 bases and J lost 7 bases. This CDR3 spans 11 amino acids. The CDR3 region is CSGGQGREQYF. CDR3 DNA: TGCAGTGGGGGACAGGGGAGGGAGCAGTACTTC.

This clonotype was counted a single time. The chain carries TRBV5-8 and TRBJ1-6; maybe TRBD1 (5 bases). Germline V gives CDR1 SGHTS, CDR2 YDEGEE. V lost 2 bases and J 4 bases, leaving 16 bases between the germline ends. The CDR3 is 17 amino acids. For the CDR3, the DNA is TGTGCCAGCAGCTTTGTTCTCACACAGGATTATAATTCACCCCTCCACTTT. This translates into CASSFVLTQDYNSPLHF. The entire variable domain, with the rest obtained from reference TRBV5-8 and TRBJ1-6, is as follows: EAGVTQSPTHLIKTRGQQATLRCSPISGHTSVYWYQQALGLGLQFLLWYDEGEERNRGNFPPRFSGRQFPNYSSELNVNALELEDSALYLCASSFVLTQDYNSPLHFGNGTRLTVT.

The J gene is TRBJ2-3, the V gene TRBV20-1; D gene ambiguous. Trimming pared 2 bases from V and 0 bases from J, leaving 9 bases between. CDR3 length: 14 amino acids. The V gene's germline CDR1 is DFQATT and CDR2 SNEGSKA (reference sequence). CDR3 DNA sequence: TGCAGTGCTAGATCTTTTACCAGCACAGATACGCAGTATTTT. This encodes CSARSFTSTDTQYF.